Included here is one T cell receptor beta chain sequence, with context. This specimen comes from a study of blood T cell repertoires in COVID-19. The assay was immunoSEQ multiplex PCR, and TCRdb's table has in-frame clones only and misses some. The table shows approximately 64,000 clones, with over 65% occurring only once. Trimming cost V 1 base and J 3 bases, with 12 bases left between them. The CDR3 covers 15 residues. CDR1 and CDR2 from the germline V gene are SGHVS and FQNEAQ. This TCR was sampled from a woman aged 70-85 years with acute or convalescent COVID-19. The specimen was peripheral blood. V gene TRBV7-8 combines with J gene TRBJ1-1, with D perhaps TRBD1 (6 bases). This chain's CDR3 is CASSLGGTTDTEAFF. The CDR3 DNA sequence: TGTGCCAGCAGCTTAGGGGGGACAACCGACACTGAAGCTTTCTTT.